The rows below give T cell receptor beta chains drawn from one sample of a study of CD8+CD57+ T cells in acquired aplastic anemia. MiXCR was run by TCRdb on the reads, yielding one entry per CDR3 protein. The table lists around 250,000 distinct CDR3 sequences, 45% to 65% of them singletons, with roughly 8% in the top ten. The specimen was sorted CD4+, CD8+, or CD8+CD57+ T cells (not recorded which) from PBMCs. These receptors all come from a human donor with severe aplastic anemia or a healthy control (not recorded which). Both conserved end residues are part of each CDR3. Fields, in order: D gene, V gene, CDR3 protein. D genes are given only for firm matches.

- TRBV12-3/TRBV12-4 CASSLGVGNQPQHF
- TRBV4-2 CASSQPQFPRSYTQYF
- TRBV19 CASSISRAETQYF
TRBD1 TRBV2 CASSEASRGQGEAFF
TRBD2 TRBV7-8 CASSFSGGAGREQYF
TRBD2 TRBV24-1 CATSDFGRGGRTQTQYF
- TRBV19 CASKQLLNQPQHF
- TRBV20-1 CSAWDVAYGYTF
- TRBV29-1 CSVIPATETQYF
- TRBV19 CASSQFGLQQETQYF
TRBD2 TRBV7-9 CASSGLAGGFQETQYF
TRBD1 TRBV7-9 CASSFSGTGGPPLHF
TRBD1 TRBV7-2 CASSLRRTGVETKYF
TRBD1 TRBV3-1 CASSQGYRGRDQHQHF
- TRBV7-2 CASSLKAGRLKVNTEAFF
TRBD1 TRBV12-3/TRBV12-4 CASSTWSWDRGDQPQHF
- TRBV7-6 CASSLMTNSPLHF
- TRBV7-9 CATGERVNTEAFF
- TRBV2 CASSELGGNGYTF
- TRBV5-6 CASSLSGVSATEAFF
TRBD2 TRBV13 CASRASGGGRDTQYF
- TRBV19 CASSKPGLDTIYF
- TRBV12-3/TRBV12-4 CASKGQGIPNTEAFF
TRBD2 TRBV4-3 CASSQGLAGLGGQFF
- TRBV9 CASSVSGVTEAFF
TRBD2 TRBV11-1 CASRGTSGEPRKETQYF
- TRBV19 CASSIGVTPTYEQYF
- TRBV28 CASSLEGPNTIYF
- TRBV7-2 CASSLGGQGTKETQYF
- TRBV6-1 CAIMREDYGYTF
- TRBV19 CASSTSGTPYNSPLHF
- TRBV7-8 CASSNKGRQNTEAFF
- TRBV19 CASSIGSGRGNQPQHF
- TRBV2 CASNDAGTGNTIYF
- TRBV7-9 CATTSYRDSIGKLFF
TRBD1 TRBV29-1 CSGGQGARRGGTQYF
- TRBV7-9 CASTFGGGYGQYF
- TRBV6-5 CACKRESSYNEQFF
- TRBV5-1 CASSHRLDTGELFF
TRBD2 TRBV11-2 CASSLGLAGGGQETQYF
TRBD2 TRBV11-2 CASSLRRSGGLTDTQYF
- TRBV5-1 CASSLVLGEQYF
TRBD1 TRBV2 CASSEMRGRETQYF
- TRBV6-2/TRBV6-3 CASSYVFRAEKLLQETQYF
- TRBV29-1 CSVKVGTDTQYF
TRBD1 TRBV6-6 CASSKTGSSYEQYF
- TRBV14 CASSQDITRHEYNEQFF
- TRBV29-1 CSVAQIEAFF
- TRBV30 CAWSVSDTEAFF
TRBD1 TRBV10-1 CASREPGQEAVKLFF
- TRBV20-1 CSARPRRTNEKLFF
- TRBV2 CASSEIWSGDAVLTF
TRBD2 TRBV7-2 CASSLPTFAGRRNEQFF
TRBD1 TRBV19 CASSSGTDTGELFF
- TRBV11-2 CASSRDTDYEQYF